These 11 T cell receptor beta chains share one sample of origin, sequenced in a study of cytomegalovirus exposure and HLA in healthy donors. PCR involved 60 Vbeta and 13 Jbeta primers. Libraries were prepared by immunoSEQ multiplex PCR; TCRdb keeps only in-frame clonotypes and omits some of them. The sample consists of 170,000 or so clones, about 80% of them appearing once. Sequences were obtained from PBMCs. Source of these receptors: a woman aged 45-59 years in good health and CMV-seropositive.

CDR3 protein: CASSPGNEQFF. In DNA, the CDR3 is TGTGCCAGCAGCCCGGGTAATGAGCAGTTCTTC. The chain links TRBV28 to TRBJ2-1; D remains ambiguous. This CDR3 has 11 amino acids. The germline gives CDR1 MDHEN, CDR2 SYDVKM. Trimming shortened V by 6 bases and J by 7 bases, and 7 bases separated the two germline ends.

The DNA for the CDR3 is TGTGCCAGCAGTGAAGCTAGAGAAGCTTTCTTT. Protein: CASSEAREAFF. The chain has TRBV2 and TRBJ1-1, with D uncertain. Germline CDR1 reads SNHLY; CDR2 reads FYNNEI. Trimming removed 0 bases from V and 8 bases from J, with 4 bases in between. This CDR3 comprises 11 residues.

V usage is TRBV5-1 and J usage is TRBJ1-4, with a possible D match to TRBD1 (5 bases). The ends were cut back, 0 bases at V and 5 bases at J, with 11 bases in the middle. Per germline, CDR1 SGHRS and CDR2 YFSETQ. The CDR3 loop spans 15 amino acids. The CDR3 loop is CASSLATGLNEKLFF. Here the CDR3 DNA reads TGCGCCAGCAGCTTGGCTACAGGTTTGAATGAAAAACTGTTTTTT.

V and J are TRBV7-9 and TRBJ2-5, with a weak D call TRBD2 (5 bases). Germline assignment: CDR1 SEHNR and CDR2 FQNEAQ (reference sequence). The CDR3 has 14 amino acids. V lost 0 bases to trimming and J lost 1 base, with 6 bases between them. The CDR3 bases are TGTGCCAGCAGCTTAGCGGCGGGCCAAGAGACCCAGTACTTC. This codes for CASSLAAGQETQYF.

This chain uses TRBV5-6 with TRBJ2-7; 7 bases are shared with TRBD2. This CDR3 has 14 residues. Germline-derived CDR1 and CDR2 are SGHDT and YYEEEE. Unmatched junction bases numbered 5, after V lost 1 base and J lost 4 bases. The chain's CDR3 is CASSLTSGAYEQYF. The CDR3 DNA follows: TGTGCCAGCAGCTTGACCAGCGGGGCATACGAGCAGTACTTC. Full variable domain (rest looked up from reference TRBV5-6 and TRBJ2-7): DAGVTQSPTHLIKTRGQQVTLRCSPKSGHDTVSWYQQALGQGPQFIFQYYEEEERQRGNFPDRFSGHQFPNYSSELNVNALLLGDSALYLCASSLTSGAYEQYFGPGTRLTVT.

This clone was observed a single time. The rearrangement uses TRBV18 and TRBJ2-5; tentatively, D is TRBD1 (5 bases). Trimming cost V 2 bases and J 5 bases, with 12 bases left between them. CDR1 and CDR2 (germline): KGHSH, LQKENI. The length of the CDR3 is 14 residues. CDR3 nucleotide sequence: TGTGCCAGCTCACCAGTTCAGGGATTGGAGACCCAGTACTTC. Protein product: CASSPVQGLETQYF.

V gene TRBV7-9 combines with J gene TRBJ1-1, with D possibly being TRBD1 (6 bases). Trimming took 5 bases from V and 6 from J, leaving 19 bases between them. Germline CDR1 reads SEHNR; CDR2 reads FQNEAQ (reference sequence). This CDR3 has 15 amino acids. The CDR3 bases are TGTGCCAGCAGCCCCGGGGGGCAGACCTGGGCTGAAGCTTTCTTT. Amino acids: CASSPGGQTWAEAFF.

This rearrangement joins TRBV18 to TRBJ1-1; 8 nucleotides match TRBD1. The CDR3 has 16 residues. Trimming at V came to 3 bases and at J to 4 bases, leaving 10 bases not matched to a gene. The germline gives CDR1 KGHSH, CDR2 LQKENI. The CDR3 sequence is CASSPLLVGQGTEAFF. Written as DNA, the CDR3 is TGTGCCAGCTCACCTCTTCTTGTCGGACAGGGCACTGAAGCTTTCTTT. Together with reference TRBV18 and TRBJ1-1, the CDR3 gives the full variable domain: NAGVMQNPRHLVRRRGQEARLRCSPMKGHSHVYWYRQLPEEGLKFMVYLQKENIIDESGMPKERFSAEFPKEGPSILRIQQVVRGDSAAYFCASSPLLVGQGTEAFFGQGTRLTVV.

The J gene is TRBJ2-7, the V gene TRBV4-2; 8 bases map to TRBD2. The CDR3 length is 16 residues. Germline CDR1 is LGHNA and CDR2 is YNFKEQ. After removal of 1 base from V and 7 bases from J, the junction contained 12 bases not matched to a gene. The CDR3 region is CASSQVVGAGVKEQYF. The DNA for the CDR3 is TGTGCCAGCAGCCAAGTGGTTGGAGCGGGAGTGAAAGAGCAGTACTTC.

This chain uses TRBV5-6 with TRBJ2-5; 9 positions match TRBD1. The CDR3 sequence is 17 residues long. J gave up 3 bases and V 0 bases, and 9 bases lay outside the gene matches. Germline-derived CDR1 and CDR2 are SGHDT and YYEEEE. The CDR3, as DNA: TGTGCCAGCAGCTTGGGGACCGGGACAGGGTTGAAAGAGACCCAGTACTTC. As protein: CASSLGTGTGLKETQYF. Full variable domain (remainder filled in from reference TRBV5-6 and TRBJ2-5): DAGVTQSPTHLIKTRGQQVTLRCSPKSGHDTVSWYQQALGQGPQFIFQYYEEEERQRGNFPDRFSGHQFPNYSSELNVNALLLGDSALYLCASSLGTGTGLKETQYFGPGTRLLVL.

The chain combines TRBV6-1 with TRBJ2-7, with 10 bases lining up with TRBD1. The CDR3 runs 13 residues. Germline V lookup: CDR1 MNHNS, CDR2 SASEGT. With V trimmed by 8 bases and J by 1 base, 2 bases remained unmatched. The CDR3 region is CASRDRGSYEQYF. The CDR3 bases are TGTGCCAGCCGGGACAGGGGATCCTACGAGCAGTACTTC.